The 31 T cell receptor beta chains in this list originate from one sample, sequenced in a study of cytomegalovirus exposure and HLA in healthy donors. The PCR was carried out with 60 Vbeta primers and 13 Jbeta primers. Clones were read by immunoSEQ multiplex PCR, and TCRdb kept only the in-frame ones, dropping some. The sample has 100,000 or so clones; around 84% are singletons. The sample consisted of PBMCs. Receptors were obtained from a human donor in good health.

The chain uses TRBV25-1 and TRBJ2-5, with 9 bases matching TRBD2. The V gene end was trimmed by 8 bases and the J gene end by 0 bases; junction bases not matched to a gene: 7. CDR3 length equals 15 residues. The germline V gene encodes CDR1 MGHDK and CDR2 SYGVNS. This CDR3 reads CASGQRGANQETQYF. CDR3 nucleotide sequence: TGTGCCAGCGGCCAGCGGGGGGCCAACCAAGAGACCCAGTACTTC.

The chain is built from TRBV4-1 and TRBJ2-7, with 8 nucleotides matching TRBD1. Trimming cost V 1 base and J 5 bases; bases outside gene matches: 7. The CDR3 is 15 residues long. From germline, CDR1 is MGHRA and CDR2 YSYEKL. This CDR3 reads CASSQVGARGHEQYF. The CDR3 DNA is TGCGCCAGCAGCCAAGTAGGGGCCAGGGGGCACGAGCAGTACTTC.

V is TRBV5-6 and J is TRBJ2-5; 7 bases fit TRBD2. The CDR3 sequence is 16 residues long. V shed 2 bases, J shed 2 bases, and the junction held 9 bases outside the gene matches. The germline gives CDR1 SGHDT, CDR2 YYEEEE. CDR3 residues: CASSLAGTSAQETQYF. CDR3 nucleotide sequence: TGTGCCAGCAGCTTAGCGGGCACTAGCGCACAAGAGACCCAGTACTTC.

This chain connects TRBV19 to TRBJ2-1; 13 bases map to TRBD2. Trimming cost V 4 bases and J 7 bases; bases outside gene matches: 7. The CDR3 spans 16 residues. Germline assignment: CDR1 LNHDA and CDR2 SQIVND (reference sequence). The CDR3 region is CASSTQLAGGRNEQFF. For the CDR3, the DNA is TGTGCCAGTAGTACCCAACTAGCGGGGGGGCGAAATGAGCAGTTCTTC.

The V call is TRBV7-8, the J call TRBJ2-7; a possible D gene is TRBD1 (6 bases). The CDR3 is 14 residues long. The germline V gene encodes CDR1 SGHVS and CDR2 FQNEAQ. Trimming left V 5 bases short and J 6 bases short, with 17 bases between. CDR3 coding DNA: TGTGCCAGCAGCCCCCAGACAGGTTCGGGCGAGCAGTACTTC. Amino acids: CASSPQTGSGEQYF.

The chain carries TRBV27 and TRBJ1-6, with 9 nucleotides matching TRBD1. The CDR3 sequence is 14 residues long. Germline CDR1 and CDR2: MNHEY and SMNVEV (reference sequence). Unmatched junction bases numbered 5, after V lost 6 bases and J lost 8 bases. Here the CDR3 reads CASRRGQGDSPLHF. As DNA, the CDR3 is TGTGCCAGCAGAAGGGGACAGGGAGATTCACCCCTCCACTTT.

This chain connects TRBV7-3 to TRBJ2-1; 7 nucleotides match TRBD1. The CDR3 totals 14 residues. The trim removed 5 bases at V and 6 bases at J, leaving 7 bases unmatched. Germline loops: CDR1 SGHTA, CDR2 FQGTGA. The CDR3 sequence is CASSQGGDLNEQFF. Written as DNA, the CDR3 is TGTGCCAGCAGCCAAGGGGGCGACCTCAATGAGCAGTTCTTC.

CDR3 coding DNA: TGTGCCACCAGCAGAGCCCCCCACCCAGGCGAAAAACTGTTTTTT. It yields the protein CATSRAPHPGEKLFF. The chain joins TRBV15 to TRBJ1-4; D call uncertain. Germline values: CDR1 LNHNV, CDR2 YYDKDF (reference sequence). With 1 base removed from V and 8 bases from J, the gap between germline ends came to 14 bases. The CDR3 is 15 residues long.

CDR3 in DNA: TGTGCCAGCATTATCCAGGGATTTCAGCCCCAGCATTTT. Translated, it gives CASIIQGFQPQHF. This chain joins TRBV5-8 and TRBJ1-5; possibly TRBD1 for D (5 bases). The CDR3 consists of 13 residues. V shed 6 bases and J shed 6 bases, with 13 bases lying between them. The germline V gene encodes CDR1 SGHTS and CDR2 YDEGEE.

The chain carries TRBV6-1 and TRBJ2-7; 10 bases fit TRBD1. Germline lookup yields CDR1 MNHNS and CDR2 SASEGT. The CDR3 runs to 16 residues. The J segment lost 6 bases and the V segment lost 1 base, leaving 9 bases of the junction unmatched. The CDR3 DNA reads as TGTGCCAGCAGTGAAGGAGGGACAGGGGTTTTATTCGAGCAGTACTTC. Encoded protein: CASSEGGTGVLFEQYF.

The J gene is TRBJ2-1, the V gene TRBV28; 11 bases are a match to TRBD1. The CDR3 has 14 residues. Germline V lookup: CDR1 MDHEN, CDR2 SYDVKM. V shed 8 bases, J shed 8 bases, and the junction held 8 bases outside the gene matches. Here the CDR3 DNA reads TGTGCCAGCGGTGGACAGGGGGCGTTGGATGAGCAGTTCTTC. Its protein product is CASGGQGALDEQFF.

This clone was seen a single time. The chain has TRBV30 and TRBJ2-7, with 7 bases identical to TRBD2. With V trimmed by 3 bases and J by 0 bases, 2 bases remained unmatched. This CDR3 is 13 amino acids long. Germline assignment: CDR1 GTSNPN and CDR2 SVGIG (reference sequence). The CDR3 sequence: CAWRGGNSYEQYF. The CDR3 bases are TGTGCCTGGAGGGGGGGGAACTCCTACGAGCAGTACTTC.

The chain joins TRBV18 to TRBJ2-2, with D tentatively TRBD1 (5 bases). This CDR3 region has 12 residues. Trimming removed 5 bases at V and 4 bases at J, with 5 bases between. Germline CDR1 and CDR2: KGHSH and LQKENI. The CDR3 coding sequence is TGTGCCAGCTCAAGGGGCACCGGGGAGCTGTTTTTT. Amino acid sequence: CASSRGTGELFF.

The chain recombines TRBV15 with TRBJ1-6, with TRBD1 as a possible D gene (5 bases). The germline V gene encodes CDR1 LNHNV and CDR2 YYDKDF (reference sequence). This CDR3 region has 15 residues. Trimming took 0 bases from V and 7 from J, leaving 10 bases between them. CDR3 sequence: CATSRDRQPNSPLHF. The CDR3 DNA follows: TGTGCCACCAGCAGAGATAGACAGCCGAATTCACCCCTCCACTTT.

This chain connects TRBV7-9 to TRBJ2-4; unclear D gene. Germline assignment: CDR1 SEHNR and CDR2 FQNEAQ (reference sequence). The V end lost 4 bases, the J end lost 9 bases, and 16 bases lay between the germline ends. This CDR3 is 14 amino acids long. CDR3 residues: CASSSIQAKTIQYF. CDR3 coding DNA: TGTGCCAGCAGCTCTATCCAGGCAAAGACCATTCAGTACTTC.

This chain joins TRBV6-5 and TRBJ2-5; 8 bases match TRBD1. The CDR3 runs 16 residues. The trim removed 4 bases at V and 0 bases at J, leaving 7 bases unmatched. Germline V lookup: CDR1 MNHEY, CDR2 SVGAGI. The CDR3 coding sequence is TGTGCCAGCAGTTCAGGGGGCCGCAGGTACCAAGAGACCCAGTACTTC. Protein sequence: CASSSGGRRYQETQYF.

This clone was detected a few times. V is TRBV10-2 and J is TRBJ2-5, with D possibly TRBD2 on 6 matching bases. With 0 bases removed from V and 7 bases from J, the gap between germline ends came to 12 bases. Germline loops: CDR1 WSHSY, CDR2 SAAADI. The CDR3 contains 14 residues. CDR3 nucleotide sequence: TGCGCCAGCAGTGAGTCGGATCGGGGAGGGACCCAGTACTTC. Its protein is CASSESDRGGTQYF.

The CDR3 loop reads CASRGQGFSGSTGELFF. The CDR3 DNA reads TGTGCCAGTAGAGGACAGGGGTTTTCGGGATCCACCGGGGAGCTGTTTTTT. The chain links TRBV19 to TRBJ2-2; 9 bases match TRBD1. Germline loops: CDR1 LNHDA, CDR2 SQIVND (reference sequence). J gave up 4 bases and V 6 bases, and 12 bases lay outside the gene matches. This CDR3 has 17 amino acids.

For the CDR3, the DNA is TGCAGCGTTGAGGGGTCTAGCGGGATAAAGGCCCAGTACTTC. Encoded protein: CSVEGSSGIKAQYF. The chain joins TRBV29-1 to TRBJ2-5; 9 bases are shared with TRBD2. In germline, CDR1 is SQVTM, CDR2 ANQGSEA. The CDR3 is made up of 14 amino acids. V shed 3 bases and J 9 bases; nucleotides not matched to a gene: 11.

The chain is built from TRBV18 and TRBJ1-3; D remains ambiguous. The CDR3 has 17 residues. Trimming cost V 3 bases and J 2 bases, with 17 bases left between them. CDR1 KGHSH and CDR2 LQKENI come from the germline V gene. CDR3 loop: CASSPLPRQAAGNTIYF. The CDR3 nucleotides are TGTGCCAGCTCACCCCTACCCAGGCAAGCTGCTGGAAACACCATATATTTT.

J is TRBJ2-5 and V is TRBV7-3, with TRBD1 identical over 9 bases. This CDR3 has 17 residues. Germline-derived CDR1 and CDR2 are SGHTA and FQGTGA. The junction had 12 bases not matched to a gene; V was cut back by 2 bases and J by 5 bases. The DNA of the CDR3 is TGTGCCAGCAGCTTAGCGCCCCGACAGGGGGGGTCGGAGACCCAGTACTTC. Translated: CASSLAPRQGGSETQYF.

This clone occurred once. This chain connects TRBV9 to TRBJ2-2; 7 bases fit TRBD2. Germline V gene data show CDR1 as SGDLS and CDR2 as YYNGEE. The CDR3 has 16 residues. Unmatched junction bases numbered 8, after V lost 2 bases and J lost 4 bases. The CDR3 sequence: CASSVTSARGTGELFF. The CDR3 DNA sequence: TGTGCCAGCAGCGTTACTAGCGCGCGAGGCACCGGGGAGCTGTTTTTT.

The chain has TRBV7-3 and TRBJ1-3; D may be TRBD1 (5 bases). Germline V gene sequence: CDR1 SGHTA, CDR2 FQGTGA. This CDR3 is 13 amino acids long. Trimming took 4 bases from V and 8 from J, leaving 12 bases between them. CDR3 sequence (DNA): TGTGCCAGCAGCTCTGACAGTCGGGACACCATATATTTT. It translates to CASSSDSRDTIYF.

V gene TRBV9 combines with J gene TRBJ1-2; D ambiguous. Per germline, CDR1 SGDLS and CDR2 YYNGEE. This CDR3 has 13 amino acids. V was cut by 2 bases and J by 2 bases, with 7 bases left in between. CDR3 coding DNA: TGTGCCAGCAGCGTGGAACAGAACTATGGCTACACCTTC. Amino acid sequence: CASSVEQNYGYTF.

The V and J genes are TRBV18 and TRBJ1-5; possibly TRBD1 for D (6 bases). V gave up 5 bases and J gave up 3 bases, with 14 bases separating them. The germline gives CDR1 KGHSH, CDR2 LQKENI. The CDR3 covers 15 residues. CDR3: CASSARHRANQPQHF. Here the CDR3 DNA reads TGTGCCAGCTCAGCCCGACACAGGGCCAATCAGCCCCAGCATTTT.

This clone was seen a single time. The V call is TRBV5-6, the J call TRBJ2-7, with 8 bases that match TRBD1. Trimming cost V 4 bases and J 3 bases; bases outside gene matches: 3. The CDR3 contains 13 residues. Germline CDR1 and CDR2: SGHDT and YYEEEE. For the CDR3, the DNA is TGTGCCAGCAGCCATACAGGGGGCTACGAGCAGTACTTC. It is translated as CASSHTGGYEQYF. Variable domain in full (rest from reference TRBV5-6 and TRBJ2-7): DAGVTQSPTHLIKTRGQQVTLRCSPKSGHDTVSWYQQALGQGPQFIFQYYEEEERQRGNFPDRFSGHQFPNYSSELNVNALLLGDSALYLCASSHTGGYEQYFGPGTRLTVT.

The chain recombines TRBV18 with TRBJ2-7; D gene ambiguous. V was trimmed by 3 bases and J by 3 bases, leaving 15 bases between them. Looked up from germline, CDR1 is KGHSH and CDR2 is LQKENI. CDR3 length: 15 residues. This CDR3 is CASSPPDSSHYEQYF. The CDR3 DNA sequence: TGTGCCAGCTCACCCCCCGACTCATCCCACTACGAGCAGTACTTC.

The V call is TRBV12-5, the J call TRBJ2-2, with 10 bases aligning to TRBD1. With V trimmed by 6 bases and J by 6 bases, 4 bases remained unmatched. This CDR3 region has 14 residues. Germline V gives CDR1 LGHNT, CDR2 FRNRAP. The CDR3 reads CASGIGQGAGELFF. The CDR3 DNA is TGTGCTAGTGGCATCGGACAGGGGGCCGGGGAGCTGTTTTTT.

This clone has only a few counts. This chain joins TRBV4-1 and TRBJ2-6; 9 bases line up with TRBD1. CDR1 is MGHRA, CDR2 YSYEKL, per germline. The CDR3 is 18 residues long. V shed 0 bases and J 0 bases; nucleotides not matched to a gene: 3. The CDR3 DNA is TGCGCCAGCAGCCAAGAGGGGACAGGGAGCTCTGGGGCCAACGTCCTGACTTTC. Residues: CASSQEGTGSSGANVLTF.

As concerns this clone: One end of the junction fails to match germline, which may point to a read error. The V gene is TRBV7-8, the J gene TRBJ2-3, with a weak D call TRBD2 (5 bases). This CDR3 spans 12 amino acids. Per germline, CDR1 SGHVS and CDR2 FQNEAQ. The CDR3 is CASSPDKWSRDF. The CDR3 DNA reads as TGTGCCAGCAGCCCTGATAAGTGGTCGCGGGATTTT.

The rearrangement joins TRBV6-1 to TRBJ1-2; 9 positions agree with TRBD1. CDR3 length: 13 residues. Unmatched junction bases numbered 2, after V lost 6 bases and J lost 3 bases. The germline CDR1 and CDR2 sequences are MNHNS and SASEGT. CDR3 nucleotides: TGTGCCAGCAGAGGACAGGGGTACTATGGCTACACCTTC. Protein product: CASRGQGYYGYTF.